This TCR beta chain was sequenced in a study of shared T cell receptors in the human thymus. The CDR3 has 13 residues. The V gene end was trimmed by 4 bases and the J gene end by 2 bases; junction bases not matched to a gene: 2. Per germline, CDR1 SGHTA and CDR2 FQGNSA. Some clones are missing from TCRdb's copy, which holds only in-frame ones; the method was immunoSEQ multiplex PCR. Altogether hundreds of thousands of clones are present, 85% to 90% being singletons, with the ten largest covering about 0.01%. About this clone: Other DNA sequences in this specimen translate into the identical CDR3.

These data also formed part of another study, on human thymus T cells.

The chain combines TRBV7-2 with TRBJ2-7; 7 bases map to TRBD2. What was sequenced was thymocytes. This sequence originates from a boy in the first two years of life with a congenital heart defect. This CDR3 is CASSSGLAYEQYF. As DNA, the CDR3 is TGTGCCAGCAGCTCCGGACTAGCCTACGAGCAGTACTTC. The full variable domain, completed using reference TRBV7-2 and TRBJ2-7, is GAGVSQSPSNKVTEKGKDVELRCDPISGHTALYWYRQSLGQGLEFLIYFQGNSAPDKSGLPSDRFSAERTGGSVSTLTIQRTQQEDSAVYLCASSSGLAYEQYFGPGTRLTVT.